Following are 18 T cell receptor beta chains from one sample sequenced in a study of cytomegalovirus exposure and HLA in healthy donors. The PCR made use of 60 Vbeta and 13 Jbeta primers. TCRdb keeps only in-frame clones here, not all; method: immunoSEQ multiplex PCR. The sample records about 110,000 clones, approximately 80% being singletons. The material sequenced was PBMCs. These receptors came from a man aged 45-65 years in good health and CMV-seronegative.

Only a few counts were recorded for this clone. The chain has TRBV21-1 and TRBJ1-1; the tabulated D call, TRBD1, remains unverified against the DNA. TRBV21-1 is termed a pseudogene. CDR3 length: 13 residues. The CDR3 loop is CASSKESGNEAFF. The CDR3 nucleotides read TGTGCCAGCAGCAAAGAATCAGGGAATGAAGCTTTCTTT.

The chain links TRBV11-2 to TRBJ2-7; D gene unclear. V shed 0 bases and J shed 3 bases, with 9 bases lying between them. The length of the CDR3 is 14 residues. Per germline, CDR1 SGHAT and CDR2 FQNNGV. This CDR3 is CASSLDRSYYEQYF. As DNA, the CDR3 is TGTGCCAGCAGCTTAGATCGGTCATACTACGAGCAGTACTTC.

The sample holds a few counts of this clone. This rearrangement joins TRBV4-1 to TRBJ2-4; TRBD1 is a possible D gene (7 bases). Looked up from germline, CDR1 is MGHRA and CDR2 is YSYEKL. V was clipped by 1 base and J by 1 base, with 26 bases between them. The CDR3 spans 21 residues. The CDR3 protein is CASSQGAVTGRKPRAKNIQYF. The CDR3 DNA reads TGCGCCAGCAGCCAAGGAGCTGTGACAGGGAGGAAGCCTAGGGCCAAAAACATTCAGTACTTC.

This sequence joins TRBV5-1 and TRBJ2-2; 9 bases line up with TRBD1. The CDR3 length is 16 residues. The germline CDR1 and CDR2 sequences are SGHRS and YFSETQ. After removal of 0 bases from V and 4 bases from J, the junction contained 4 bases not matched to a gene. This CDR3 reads CASSLAGTGFTGELFF. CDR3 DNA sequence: TGCGCCAGCAGCTTGGCCGGGACAGGGTTCACCGGGGAGCTGTTTTTT.

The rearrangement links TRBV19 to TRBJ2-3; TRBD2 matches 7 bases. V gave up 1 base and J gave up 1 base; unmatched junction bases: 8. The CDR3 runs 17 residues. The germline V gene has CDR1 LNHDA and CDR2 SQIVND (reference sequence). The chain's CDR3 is CASSIGRLARGTDTQYF. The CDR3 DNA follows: TGTGCCAGTAGTATAGGTCGACTAGCCAGGGGCACAGATACGCAGTATTTT. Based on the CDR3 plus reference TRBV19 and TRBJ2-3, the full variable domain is DGGITQSPKYLFRKEGQNVTLSCEQNLNHDAMYWYRQDPGQGLRLIYYSQIVNDFQKGDIAEGYSVSREKKESFPLTVTSAQKNPTAFYLCASSIGRLARGTDTQYFGPGTRLTVL.

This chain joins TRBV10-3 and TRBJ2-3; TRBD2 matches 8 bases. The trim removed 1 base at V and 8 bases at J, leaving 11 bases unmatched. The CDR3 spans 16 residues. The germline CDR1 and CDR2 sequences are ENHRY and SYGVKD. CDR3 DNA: TGTGCCATCAGTGAGTACGAGCGGGGGCCGGTGGGTACGCAGTATTTT. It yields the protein CAISEYERGPVGTQYF.

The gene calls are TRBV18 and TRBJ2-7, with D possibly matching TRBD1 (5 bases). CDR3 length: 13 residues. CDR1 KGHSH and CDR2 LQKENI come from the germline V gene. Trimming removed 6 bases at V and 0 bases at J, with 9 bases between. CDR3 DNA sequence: TGTGCCAGCTCCCCGACAGCCTCCTACGAGCAGTACTTC. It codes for CASSPTASYEQYF.

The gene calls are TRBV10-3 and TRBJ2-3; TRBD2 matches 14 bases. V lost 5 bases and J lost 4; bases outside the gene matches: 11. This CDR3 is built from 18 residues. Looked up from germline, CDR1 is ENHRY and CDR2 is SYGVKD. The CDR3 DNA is TGTGCCATCAGTATGACTAGCGGGGGGGCAGGGAACTCAGATACGCAGTATTTT. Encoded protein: CAISMTSGGAGNSDTQYF.

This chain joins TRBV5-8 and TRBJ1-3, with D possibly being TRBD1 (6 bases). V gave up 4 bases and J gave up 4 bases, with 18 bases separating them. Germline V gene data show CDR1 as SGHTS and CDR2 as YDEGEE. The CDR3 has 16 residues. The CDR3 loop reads CASSDTNTGLGNTIYF. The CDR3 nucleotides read TGTGCCAGCAGCGATACTAATACAGGGCTAGGAAACACCATATATTTT.

The CDR3 reads CASRPSLRAGNTIYF. CDR3 DNA sequence: TGTGCCAGCAGGCCTTCCCTCAGGGCTGGAAACACCATATATTTT. The chain employs TRBV7-8 and TRBJ1-3, with a tentative D call TRBD1 (5 bases). The V end was cut by 6 bases, the J end by 2 bases, with 14 bases between. The V gene's germline CDR1 is SGHVS and CDR2 FQNEAQ. The CDR3 runs to 15 residues.

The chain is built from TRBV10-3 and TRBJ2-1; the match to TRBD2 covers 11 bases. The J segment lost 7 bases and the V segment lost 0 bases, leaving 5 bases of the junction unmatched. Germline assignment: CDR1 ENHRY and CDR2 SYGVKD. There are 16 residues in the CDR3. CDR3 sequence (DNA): TGTGCCATCAGTGAGTCGAGGGCTAGCGGGGGGAATGAGCAGTTCTTC. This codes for CAISESRASGGNEQFF.

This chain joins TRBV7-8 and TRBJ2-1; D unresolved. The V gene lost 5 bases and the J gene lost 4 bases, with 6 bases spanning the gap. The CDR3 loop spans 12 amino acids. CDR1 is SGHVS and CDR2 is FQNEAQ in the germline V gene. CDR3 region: CASSPEYNEQFF. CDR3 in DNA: TGTGCCAGCAGCCCAGAATACAATGAGCAGTTCTTC.

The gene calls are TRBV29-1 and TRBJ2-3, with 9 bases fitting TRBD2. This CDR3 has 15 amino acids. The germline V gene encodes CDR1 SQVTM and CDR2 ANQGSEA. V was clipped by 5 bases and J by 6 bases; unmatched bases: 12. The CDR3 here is CSVPRTSARGDTQYF. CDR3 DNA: TGCAGCGTTCCTCGGACTAGCGCAAGAGGGGATACGCAGTATTTT.

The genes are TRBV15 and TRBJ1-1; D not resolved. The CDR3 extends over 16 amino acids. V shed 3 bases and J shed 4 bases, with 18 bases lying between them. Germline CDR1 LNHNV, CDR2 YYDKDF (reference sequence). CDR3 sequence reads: CATSRVPRVLGTEAFF. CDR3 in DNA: TGTGCCACCAGCAGGGTCCCGCGAGTCCTTGGCACTGAAGCTTTCTTT.

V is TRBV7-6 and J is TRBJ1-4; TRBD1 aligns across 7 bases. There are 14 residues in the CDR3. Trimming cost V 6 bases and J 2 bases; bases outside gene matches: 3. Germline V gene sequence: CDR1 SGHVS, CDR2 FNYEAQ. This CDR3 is CASSDRATNEKLFF. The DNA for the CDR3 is TGTGCCAGCAGTGACAGGGCCACTAATGAAAAACTGTTTTTT.

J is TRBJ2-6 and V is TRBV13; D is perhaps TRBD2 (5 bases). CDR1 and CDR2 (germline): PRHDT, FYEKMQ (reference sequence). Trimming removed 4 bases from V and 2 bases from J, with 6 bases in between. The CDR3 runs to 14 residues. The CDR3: CASSSGAGANVLTF. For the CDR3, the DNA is TGTGCCAGCAGCTCCGGGGCTGGGGCCAACGTCCTGACTTTC.

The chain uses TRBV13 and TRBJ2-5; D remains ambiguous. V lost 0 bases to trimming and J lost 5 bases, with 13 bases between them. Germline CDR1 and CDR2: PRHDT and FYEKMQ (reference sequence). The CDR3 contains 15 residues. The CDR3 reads CASSLGRYPPETQYF. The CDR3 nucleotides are TGTGCCAGCAGCTTAGGTCGGTATCCCCCCGAGACCCAGTACTTC.

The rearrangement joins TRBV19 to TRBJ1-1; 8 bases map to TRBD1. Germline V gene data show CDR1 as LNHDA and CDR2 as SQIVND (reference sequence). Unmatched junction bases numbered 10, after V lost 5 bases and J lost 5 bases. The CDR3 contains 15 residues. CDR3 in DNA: TGTGCCAGTAGTCCGAGTAGGACAGGGATGACTGAAGCTTTCTTT. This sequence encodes CASSPSRTGMTEAFF.